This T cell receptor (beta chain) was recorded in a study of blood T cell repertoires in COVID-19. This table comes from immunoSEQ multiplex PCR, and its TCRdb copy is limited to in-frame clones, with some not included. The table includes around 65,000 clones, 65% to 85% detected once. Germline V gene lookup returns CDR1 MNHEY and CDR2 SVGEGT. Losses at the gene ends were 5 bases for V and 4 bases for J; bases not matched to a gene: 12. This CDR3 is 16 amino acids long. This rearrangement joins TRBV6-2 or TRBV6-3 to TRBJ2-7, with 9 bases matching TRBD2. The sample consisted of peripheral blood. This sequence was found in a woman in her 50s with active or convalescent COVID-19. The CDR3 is CASSPATSGFLYEQYF. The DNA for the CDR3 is TGTGCCAGCAGTCCCGCGACTAGCGGTTTTTTATACGAGCAGTACTTC.